What follows are 26 T cell receptor beta chains derived from one specimen sequenced in a study of cytomegalovirus exposure and HLA in healthy donors. Both 60 Vbeta primers and 13 Jbeta primers went into the PCR. Here immunoSEQ multiplex PCR was the method, and the copy in TCRdb shows in-frame clones only, minus some. Altogether 150,000 to 200,000 clones are present, roughly 68% being singletons, with the ten largest covering roughly a tenth. Sequencing was carried out using PBMCs. The receptors shown here come from a man aged 25-45 years in good health and CMV-seropositive.

This clone was counted only a few times. This rearrangement joins TRBV6-1 to TRBJ1-4, with 7 positions matching TRBD1. Germline V gene sequence: CDR1 MNHNS, CDR2 SASEGT. The CDR3 covers 14 residues. The J segment lost 6 bases and the V segment lost 6 bases, leaving 7 bases of the junction unmatched. For the CDR3, the DNA is TGTGCCAGCAGGATGACAGGGCGGGATGAAAAACTGTTTTTT. Its protein product is CASRMTGRDEKLFF.

The chain uses TRBV10-3 and TRBJ2-2, with 11 bases aligning to TRBD2. The ends lost 0 bases at V and 2 bases at J; junction bases unmatched: 2. The CDR3 has 17 residues. In germline, CDR1 is ENHRY, CDR2 SYGVKD. DNA of the CDR3: TGTGCCATCAGTGAGTCGGGGACTAGCGGTAACACCGGGGAGCTGTTTTTT. It translates to CAISESGTSGNTGELFF.

The chain employs TRBV5-1 and TRBJ2-7, with a tentative D call TRBD2 (8 bases). The CDR3 runs 15 residues. Germline CDR1 and CDR2: SGHRS and YFSETQ. The germline V and J ends were trimmed by 4 bases and 0 bases, with 14 bases remaining between them. CDR3 sequence (DNA): TGCGCCAGCAGCCCGCGGGGGGACAGCTCCTACGAGCAGTACTTC. It encodes CASSPRGDSSYEQYF.

Details on this clone: Relative to the germline gene, one junction end is altered; a read error may explain this. The chain combines TRBV7-9 with TRBJ2-1, with TRBD1 identical over 8 bases. The CDR3 consists of 13 residues. Looked up from germline, CDR1 is SEHNR and CDR2 is FQNEAQ (reference sequence). CDR3 nucleotides: TGTTCCAGGACAGGGCCCTCCTACAATGAGCAGTTCTTC. Protein: CSRTGPSYNEQFF.

The genes are TRBV5-1 and TRBJ1-5; D is possibly TRBD1 (5 bases). This CDR3 is 14 amino acids long. Germline CDR1 and CDR2: SGHRS and YFSETQ. Trimming removed 0 bases from V and 5 bases from J, with 9 bases in between. The CDR3 sequence: CASSLEAGYQPQHF. CDR3 DNA: TGCGCCAGCAGCTTGGAAGCAGGGTATCAGCCCCAGCATTTT.

The rearrangement links TRBV6-1 to TRBJ1-5, with D tentatively TRBD1 (6 bases). The CDR3 length is 16 residues. In germline, CDR1 is MNHNS, CDR2 SASEGT. Trimming shortened V by 3 bases and J by 4 bases, and 16 bases separated the two germline ends. This CDR3 is CASSEYTGSRNQPQHF. CDR3 in DNA: TGTGCCAGCAGTGAGTACACAGGGTCCAGAAATCAGCCCCAGCATTTT.

The chain employs TRBV12-5 and TRBJ2-7, with D possibly TRBD1 on 5 matching bases. Per germline, CDR1 LGHNT and CDR2 FRNRAP. The CDR3 is 16 amino acids. V was trimmed by 0 bases and J by 3 bases, leaving 15 bases between them. The CDR3 protein is CASGLVREQDRYEQYF. DNA of the CDR3: TGTGCTAGTGGTTTGGTACGTGAACAGGACCGCTACGAGCAGTACTTC.

This clone has more than one count but fewer than ten. The V gene is TRBV6-5, the J gene TRBJ1-1; D possibly corresponds to TRBD1 (5 bases). The germline V and J ends were trimmed by 7 bases and 4 bases, with 10 bases remaining between them. Germline CDR1 and CDR2: MNHEY and SVGAGI. The CDR3 contains 12 residues. The CDR3 region has the DNA TGTGCCAGCATTCAGGGTGGCACTGAAGCTTTCTTT. Amino acids: CASIQGGTEAFF.

This clone was detected once. The chain has TRBV25-1 and TRBJ1-2; TRBD1 aligns across 8 bases. V was pared by 2 bases and J by 2 bases, with 4 bases of the junction left unmatched. CDR3 length: 15 amino acids. Germline-derived CDR1 and CDR2 are MGHDK and SYGVNS. CDR3 residues: CASSEPRQGNYGYTF. DNA for the CDR3: TGTGCCAGCAGTGAACCCCGACAGGGGAACTATGGCTACACCTTC.

This clone was recorded once. The chain has TRBV10-1 and TRBJ2-2, with D tentatively TRBD1 (6 bases). In germline, CDR1 is WNHNN, CDR2 SYGVQD (reference sequence). V lost 8 bases and J lost 2, with 12 bases in between. The CDR3 is 14 amino acids. In DNA, the CDR3 is TGCGCCAGCTCGATGACAGGCAACACCGGGGAGCTGTTTTTT. This codes for CASSMTGNTGELFF.

J is TRBJ2-5 and V is TRBV2, with D tentatively TRBD2 (5 bases). Germline CDR1 SNHLY, CDR2 FYNNEI. Trimming took 6 bases from V and 11 from J, leaving 16 bases between them. The CDR3 consists of 12 residues. The CDR3 region has the DNA TGTGCCAGCAGGACCACTACATGGGAGCAGTACTTC. It yields the protein CASRTTTWEQYF. The full variable domain, completed using reference TRBV2 and TRBJ2-5, is EPEVTQTPSHQVTQMGQEVILRCVPISNHLYFYWYRQILGQKVEFLVSFYNNEISEKSEIFDDQFSVERPDGSNFTLKIRSTKLEDSAMYFCASRTTTWEQYFGPGTRLLVL.

In the case of this clone: The DNA is omitted, as the CDR3 cannot be located on it reliably, and the CDR3 follows TCRdb's listing. The chain carries TRBV28 and TRBJ2-7; TRBD1, the table's D call, was not compared with the DNA. CDR1 is MDHEN and CDR2 is SYDVKM in the germline V gene. 15 amino acids form the CDR3, both terminal residues included. CDR3 in amino acids: CASSLFGPGVYEQYF.

The chain carries TRBV7-9 and TRBJ2-7; a possible D gene is TRBD1 (5 bases). This CDR3 is 16 amino acids long. Germline CDR1 reads SEHNR; CDR2 reads FQNEAQ (reference sequence). The ends were cut back, 1 base at V and 0 bases at J, with 13 bases in the middle. CDR3 sequence: CASSLGAPDISYEQYF. DNA of the CDR3: TGTGCCAGCAGCTTAGGGGCCCCGGACATCTCCTACGAGCAGTACTTC. Complete variable domain (other parts from reference TRBV7-9 and TRBJ2-7): DTGVSQNPRHKITKRGQNVTFRCDPISEHNRLYWYRQTLGQGPEFLTYFQNEAQLEKSRLLSDRFSAERPKGSFSTLEIQRTEQGDSAMYLCASSLGAPDISYEQYFGPGTRLTVT.

This clone was observed a handful of times. The chain combines TRBV7-3 with TRBJ2-3; TRBD2 aligns across 11 bases. The V gene end was trimmed by 9 bases and the J gene end by 5 bases; junction bases not matched to a gene: 4. Looked up from germline, CDR1 is SGHTA and CDR2 is FQGTGA. This CDR3 comprises 13 residues. The CDR3 region has the DNA TGTGCCAGTACTAGCGGGAGAGAAGATACGCAGTATTTT. Its protein product is CASTSGREDTQYF. Supplemented by reference TRBV7-3 and TRBJ2-3, the full variable domain reads GAGVSQTPSNKVTEKGKYVELRCDPISGHTALYWYRQSLGQGPEFLIYFQGTGAADDSGLPNDRFFAVRPEGSVSTLKIQRTERGDSAVYLCASTSGREDTQYFGPGTRLTVL.

This clone was counted between two and nine times. The chain combines TRBV5-4 with TRBJ2-7; TRBD2 might be the D (6 bases). Germline V lookup: CDR1 SGHNT, CDR2 YYREEE (reference sequence). With 4 bases removed from V and 2 bases from J, the gap between germline ends came to 13 bases. The CDR3 is 14 residues long. The CDR3 bases are TGTGCCAGCAGCCCGGGGGTCAGCGCCTACGAGCAGTACTTC. This gives the protein CASSPGVSAYEQYF.

This clone was picked up a small number of times. This chain uses TRBV14 with TRBJ1-1, with D perhaps matching TRBD1 (6 bases). V dropped 3 bases and J dropped 6 bases, with 11 bases sitting between them. CDR1 is SGHDN and CDR2 is FVKESK in the germline V gene. The CDR3 sequence is 13 residues long. CDR3 region: CASSHRAGAEAFF. In DNA, the CDR3 is TGTGCCAGCAGCCACCGGGCAGGGGCTGAAGCTTTCTTT.

The chain carries TRBV6-5 and TRBJ2-1, with a possible D match to TRBD2 (5 bases). The CDR3 consists of 11 residues. V dropped 6 bases and J dropped 13 bases, with 13 bases sitting between them. Per germline, CDR1 MNHEY and CDR2 SVGAGI. The CDR3 DNA is TGTGCCAGCAGGGACTCTACTAACCAGTTCTTC. Its translation: CASRDSTNQFF.

The table lists this clone with a count of one. The V gene is TRBV6-1, the J gene TRBJ1-5; a weak D match, TRBD1 (6 bases). This CDR3 has 17 residues. V was trimmed by 1 base and J by 0 bases, leaving 13 bases between them. The germline gives CDR1 MNHNS, CDR2 SASEGT. CDR3 nucleotides: TGTGCCAGCAGTGAAGTGGACAGAAGTTATAGCAATCAGCCCCAGCATTTT. Protein sequence: CASSEVDRSYSNQPQHF.

Only a few counts were recorded for this clone. The chain carries TRBV27 and TRBJ1-1; D remains unclear. V dropped 5 bases and J dropped 4 bases, with 11 bases sitting between them. From germline, CDR1 is MNHEY and CDR2 SMNVEV (reference sequence). This CDR3 comprises 13 residues. The CDR3 sequence is CASSPGDRTEAFF. CDR3 coding DNA: TGTGCCAGCAGTCCGGGTGATCGCACTGAAGCTTTCTTT.

The CDR3 DNA reads TGTGCCAGCAGGCTGAATAGTGGTGAGCAGTTCTTC. Its protein is CASRLNSGEQFF. The rearrangement uses TRBV2 and TRBJ2-1; unclear D gene. The CDR3 sequence is 12 residues long. Germline V gives CDR1 SNHLY, CDR2 FYNNEI. The V end lost 6 bases, the J end lost 9 bases, and 12 bases lay between the germline ends.

This clone came up a few times. V and J are TRBV6-1 and TRBJ2-5; possible D gene TRBD2, 7 bases. Germline assignment: CDR1 MNHNS and CDR2 SASEGT. The CDR3 sequence is 15 residues long. Between the trimmed V and J ends, which lost 5 bases and 2 bases, there was a span of 15 bases. The DNA for the CDR3 is TGTGCCAGCAGTTTAAGGGGGGGAGATCAAGAGACCCAGTACTTC. Translation: CASSLRGGDQETQYF.

The chain joins TRBV29-1 to TRBJ1-3, with 11 bases lining up with TRBD1. Losses at the gene ends were 6 bases for V and 7 bases for J; bases not matched to a gene: 11. CDR1 is SQVTM and CDR2 is ANQGSEA in the germline V gene. The CDR3 covers 15 residues. The DNA of the CDR3 is TGCAGCGTAGCCGGGACAGGGGGATCTAGGAACACCATATATTTT. Its translation: CSVAGTGGSRNTIYF.

The V call is TRBV27, the J call TRBJ2-5, with 7 bases lining up with TRBD2. With 1 base clipped from V and 3 bases from J, the junction kept 5 bases outside the gene matches. Germline CDR1 is MNHEY and CDR2 is SMNVEV (reference sequence). This CDR3 has 15 amino acids. In DNA form, the CDR3 reads TGTGCCAGCAGTTTATTCGAGGCGGGAGAAGAGACCCAGTACTTC. Translation gives CASSLFEAGEETQYF.

The chain employs TRBV5-1 and TRBJ2-7; tentative D call: TRBD2 (6 bases). V was pared by 3 bases and J by 2 bases, with 9 bases between. CDR1 is SGHRS and CDR2 is YFSETQ in the germline V gene. The CDR3 has 13 residues. CDR3 protein: CASSSGDPYEQYF. DNA for the CDR3: TGCGCCAGCAGCTCGGGGGACCCCTACGAGCAGTACTTC.

This clone was detected a few times. The genes are TRBV6-5 and TRBJ1-1, with D possibly TRBD1 on 5 matching bases. The CDR3 runs to 14 residues. V lost 5 bases to trimming and J lost 0 bases, with 10 bases between them. Looked up from germline, CDR1 is MNHEY and CDR2 is SVGAGI. CDR3 DNA sequence: TGTGCCAGCAGTATAACAGGACTGAACACTGAAGCTTTCTTT. Translating it yields CASSITGLNTEAFF.

The J gene is TRBJ2-7, the V gene TRBV5-1; 10 bases agree with TRBD1. Germline CDR1 SGHRS, CDR2 YFSETQ. The CDR3 runs to 14 residues. V was clipped by 4 bases and J by 6 bases; unmatched bases: 7. The CDR3 loop is CASSAPGQGPEQYF. The DNA for the CDR3 is TGCGCCAGCAGCGCCCCGGGACAGGGGCCCGAGCAGTACTTC.